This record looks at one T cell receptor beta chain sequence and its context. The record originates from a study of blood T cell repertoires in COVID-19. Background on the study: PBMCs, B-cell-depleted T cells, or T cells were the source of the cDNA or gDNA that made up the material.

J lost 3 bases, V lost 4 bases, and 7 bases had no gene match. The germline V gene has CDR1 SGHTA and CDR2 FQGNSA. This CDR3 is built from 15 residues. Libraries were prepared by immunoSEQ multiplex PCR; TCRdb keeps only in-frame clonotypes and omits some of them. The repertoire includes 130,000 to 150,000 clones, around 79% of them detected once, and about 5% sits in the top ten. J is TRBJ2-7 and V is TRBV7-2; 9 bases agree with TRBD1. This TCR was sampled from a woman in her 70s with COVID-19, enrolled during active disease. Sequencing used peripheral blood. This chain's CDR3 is CASSSRQGEVYEQYF. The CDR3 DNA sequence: TGTGCCAGCAGCTCTAGACAGGGGGAAGTCTACGAGCAGTACTTC.